This TCR beta chain was retrieved from a study of prognosis after radiotherapy for stage I lung cancer. Germline CDR1 MRHNA, CDR2 SNTAGT. This CDR3 is 14 amino acids long. To note about this clonotype: This likely came from a read error, as a far larger clone is one base away.

Genomic DNA provided the template from which TCR beta CDR3 was amplified by two-round multiplex PCR. The authors ran first-round PCR with primers specific to each TRBV and TRBJ gene. TCRdb passed the multiplex PCR reads through MiXCR, listing each CDR3 protein once. Counted here are 15,000 to 20,000 distinct CDR3 sequences, 35% to 45% occurring once; the ten biggest clones make up about 40%. This specimen was PBMCs, taken before or after stereotactic body radiation therapy (not recorded which). The genes are TRBV6-4 and TRBJ2-7; the D gene is possibly TRBD2 (7 bases). The TCR was taken from a donor at least 50 years old with non-small cell lung cancer. The CDR3 loop reads CSNPGRGDSYEQYF. DNA for the CDR3: TGTTCCAACCCAGGGAGGGGGGACTCCTACGAGCAGTACTTC.